The rows below give T cell receptor beta chains drawn from one sample of a study of CDR3 diversity in severe acne. TCRdb recomputed calls from the PCR reads with MiXCR, one row per CDR3 protein. Among about 90,000 distinct CDR3 sequences listed, approximately 49% were seen once. The sequencing input was blood. These receptor sequences come from a male donor with severe acne vulgaris. Each CDR3 is given with its conserved first and last residue. Each record gives: D gene, V gene, J gene, clone size, CDR3 DNA, CDR3 protein. A D gene is named only where the DNA matches it firmly. Clone size is shown for a subset of rows, as once, few, many or a class of expanded clone.

NA,TRBV29-1,TRBJ1-1,few,TGCAGCGTTGGATGGCTGACGAACACTGAAGCTTTCTTT,CSVGWLTNTEAFF
TRBD2,TRBV7-6,TRBJ2-2,NA,TGTGCCAGCAGCTTGCTTAGCGGGGAGAACACCGGGGAGCTGTTTTTT,CASSLLSGENTGELFF
TRBD1,TRBV12-3/TRBV12-4,TRBJ2-7,many,TGTGCCAGCAGTTGGGGACAGGGATGGGAGCAGTACTTC,CASSWGQGWEQYF
NA,TRBV19,TRBJ2-7,NA,TGTGCCAGTAGTATTTCCCCGGGACTCTTTTACGAGCAGTACTTC,CASSISPGLFYEQYF
TRBD1,TRBV25-1,TRBJ2-7,NA,TGTGTCAGCCGTACGACCCGGGACAGTACCTACGAGCAGTACTTC,CVSRTTRDSTYEQYF
TRBD2,TRBV29-1,TRBJ2-2,NA,TGCAGCGCTACGCACATGACTAGCGGGAGGGATGACACCGGGGAGCTGTTTTTT,CSATHMTSGRDDTGELFF
NA,TRBV7-9,TRBJ1-2,few,TGTGCCAGCAGCTCCGACGCCCAGCAGGGCTACACCTTC,CASSSDAQQGYTF
TRBD1,TRBV5-4,TRBJ2-1,NA,TGTGCCAGCAGCCCCAGACAGGGGGCCTACAATGAGCAGTTCTTC,CASSPRQGAYNEQFF
NA,TRBV10-3,TRBJ2-2,NA,TGTGCCATCAGTGAGAAGGACACTGCCGGGGAGCTGTTTTTT,CAISEKDTAGELFF
NA,TRBV19,TRBJ2-2,many,TGTGCCAGTCATCGGGGGCGAGGAACCGGGGAGCTGTTTTTT,CASHRGRGTGELFF
NA,TRBV7-7,TRBJ2-1,NA,TGTGCCAGCAGCTTAGGAGGGGTTGGGATATGGCAGTTCTTC,CASSLGGVGIWQFF
NA,TRBV7-2,TRBJ2-2,NA,TGTGCCAGCAGCTTAGACCTGGTAGACGATAACACCGGGGAGCTGTTTTTT,CASSLDLVDDNTGELFF
NA,TRBV7-9,TRBJ1-4,many,TGTGCCAGCAGCTTGGTTTCGGGGGCTGAAAAACTGTTTTTT,CASSLVSGAEKLFF
NA,TRBV9,TRBJ1-1,few,TGTGCCAGCAGCCCTTCCGTGGAGGGAAAAGCTTTCTTT,CASSPSVEGKAFF
NA,TRBV29-1,TRBJ1-2,few,TGCAGCGTTGAAGGAGTTTTGGGGGAACTCTATGGCTACACCTTC,CSVEGVLGELYGYTF
NA,TRBV10-3,TRBJ2-5,many,TGTGCCATCAGTGTTTCTCATGGGGGACAAGAGACCCAGTACTTC,CAISVSHGGQETQYF
TRBD1,TRBV7-9,TRBJ1-4,NA,TGTGCCAGCAGCGACAGGGACACAGCAACTAATGAAAAACTGTTTTTT,CASSDRDTATNEKLFF
NA,TRBV19,TRBJ1-5,NA,TGTGCCAGTAGTAGAGGGCCGCCCCAGCATTTT,CASSRGPPQHF
TRBD1,TRBV10-3,TRBJ1-2,few,TGTGCCATCAGTGCCTCTGAGGGGGGGACAGGGGATGGCTACACCTTC,CAISASEGGTGDGYTF
TRBD1,TRBV9,TRBJ2-3,many,TGTGCCCGCAGCGTAGTAGGGACAGGGGCGGAGGATACGCAGTATTTT,CARSVVGTGAEDTQYF
TRBD2,TRBV4-2,TRBJ2-7,few,TGTGCCAGCAGCCAGGGACTAGCGGTTACCTACGAGCAGTACTTC,CASSQGLAVTYEQYF
TRBD2,TRBV4-2,TRBJ2-1,many,TGTGCCAGCAGCCCTAGCGGGAAGGCCCCAGTCTTC,CASSPSGKAPVF
TRBD1,TRBV19,TRBJ2-5,few,TGTGCCAGTAGTATAGTCAGGGGGTTAGGGGAGACCCAGTACTTC,CASSIVRGLGETQYF
NA,TRBV11-2,TRBJ1-4,many,TGTGCCAGCAGCATACAGGGTGGAAATGAAAAACTGTTTTTT,CASSIQGGNEKLFF
NA,TRBV6-5,TRBJ1-1,few,TGTGCCAGCCTTGGACAGCCGAACACTGAAGCTTTCTTT,CASLGQPNTEAFF
TRBD2,TRBV2,TRBJ2-7,NA,TGTGCCAGCCTATCTGGGACTAGCGGGAGGTACGAGCAGTACTTC,CASLSGTSGRYEQYF
NA,TRBV7-9,TRBJ2-3,NA,TGTGCCAGCAGTCATGGGGCAGATACGCAGTATTTT,CASSHGADTQYF
NA,TRBV10-2,TRBJ2-7,NA,TGCGCCAGCAGTGAGTCCAGGGATGCCTACGAGCAGTACTTC,CASSESRDAYEQYF
TRBD1,TRBV20-1,TRBJ2-5,once,TGCAGTGCTGAACAGGGGAGCACAGATACGCAGAAAGAGACCCAGTACTTC,CSAEQGSTDTQKETQYF
NA,TRBV20-1,TRBJ2-3,NA,TGCAGTGCTAGGTTGCCAGCCCGTCGCACAGATACGCAGTATTTT,CSARLPARRTDTQYF
NA,TRBV25-1,TRBJ1-1,NA,TGTGCCAGCAGTTACTCCGGGCCTAGGGGTGTTAACACTGAAGCTTTCTTT,CASSYSGPRGVNTEAFF
TRBD2,TRBV7-2,TRBJ2-7,many,TGTGCCAGCCGACTAGCGGGAGCGTACGAGCAGTACTTC,CASRLAGAYEQYF
NA,TRBV25-1,TRBJ1-1,NA,TGTGCCAGTACCGGTAACATGAACACTGAAGCTTTCTTT,CASTGNMNTEAFF
NA,TRBV3-1,TRBJ2-7,NA,TGTGCCAGCAGCCAAGAAGGTGGGTTGACCTACGAGCAGTACTTC,CASSQEGGLTYEQYF
TRBD2,TRBV20-1,TRBJ2-7,NA,TGTGGTGCTAGAGATCATGCTAGCGGGGGGGCCTACGAGCAATACTTC,CGARDHASGGAYEQYF
TRBD1,TRBV2,TRBJ2-5,once,TGTGCCAGCAGCTCCACATTAGGACAGGCCACGTCGTGGGAGACCCAGTACTTC,CASSSTLGQATSWETQYF
NA,TRBV15,TRBJ1-2,NA,TGTGCCACCAGCAGAGACTTTCGCCGGGGGGTCGATGGCTACACCTTC,CATSRDFRRGVDGYTF
NA,TRBV5-1,TRBJ1-1,NA,TGCGCCAGCCGCGGCCAGGGGAGTTTGCGGACTGAAGCTTTCTTT,CASRGQGSLRTEAFF
NA,TRBV29-1,TRBJ2-7,few,TGCAGCGTCGGGTCGGGAAACAGTGACCGCTCCTACGAGCAGTACTTC,CSVGSGNSDRSYEQYF
NA,TRBV15,TRBJ2-5,medium-sized,TGTGCCACCAGCAGAGATCGCGGTTTGAGGGAGACCCAGTACTTC,CATSRDRGLRETQYF
NA,TRBV12-3/TRBV12-4,TRBJ1-6,many,TGTGCCAGCAGTTTAGGACTGTCTAATTCACCCCTCCACTTT,CASSLGLSNSPLHF
NA,TRBV5-1,TRBJ2-7,NA,TGCGCCAGCAGCTTTACAGGGATGGCCTACGAGCAGTACTTC,CASSFTGMAYEQYF
TRBD1,TRBV20-1,TRBJ1-6,NA,TGCAGTGCTAATGCAGGGGGTACCGGGGCCCTCCACTTT,CSANAGGTGALHF
NA,TRBV29-1,TRBJ2-7,many,TGCAGCGTTGAAGGACAGTCTTACGAGCAGTACTTC,CSVEGQSYEQYF
NA,TRBV2,TRBJ1-1,NA,TGTGCCAGCTCAGGGACCCCTGAAGCTTTCTTT,CASSGTPEAFF
NA,TRBV24-1,TRBJ1-2,NA,TGTGCCACCAGTGATCCGGGACACGAAGGCTACACCTTC,CATSDPGHEGYTF
TRBD2,TRBV12-3/TRBV12-4,TRBJ2-3,NA,TGTGCCAGCTCAACAGGGAATAGCGGGAGCGGCACAGATACGCAGTATTTT,CASSTGNSGSGTDTQYF
TRBD2,TRBV20-1,TRBJ2-1,many,TGCAGTGCTCGGACTAGCGGGGGGGTGAATGAGCAGTTCTTC,CSARTSGGVNEQFF
TRBD2,TRBV7-9,TRBJ2-7,NA,TGTGCCAGCAGCTTAGCGGGGACTAGCGTCTCCTACGAGCAGTACTTC,CASSLAGTSVSYEQYF